The 23 T cell receptor beta chains below come from one sample, sequenced in a study of T cell responses to AZD1222 COVID-19 vaccine. Produced via immunoSEQ multiplex PCR; TCRdb's table is partial and in-frame only. Of approximately 150,000 clones in the sample, roughly nine tenths were seen once. Sequences were derived from peripheral blood, sampled on day 0 of AZD1222 vaccination. Receptors were obtained from an adult in good health.

The chain couples TRBV19 to TRBJ1-1; D remains unclear. The CDR3 is 12 amino acids. V was shortened by 5 bases and J by 8 bases, with 12 bases between the two germline ends. Germline V lookup: CDR1 LNHDA, CDR2 SQIVND (reference sequence). CDR3 region: CASSPRTDEAFF. The CDR3 DNA reads TGTGCCAGTAGTCCGCGGACGGACGAAGCTTTCTTT.

This sequence joins TRBV10-2 and TRBJ1-1; unclear D gene. There are 10 residues in the CDR3. Germline assignment: CDR1 WSHSY and CDR2 SAAADI. Trimming took off 8 bases at V and 5 bases at J, with 6 bases between the two ends. CDR3 nucleotides: TGCGCCAGCGGTTGGACTGAAGCTTTCTTT. It is translated as CASGWTEAFF.

The chain is built from TRBV5-6 and TRBJ1-1; D uncertain. The V and J ends lost 2 bases and 2 bases respectively, with 4 bases between them. This CDR3 contains 12 residues. Per the germline V gene, CDR1 is SGHDT and CDR2 is YYEEEE. The CDR3 loop reads CASSFGNTEAFF. The CDR3 bases are TGTGCCAGCAGCTTCGGCAACACTGAAGCTTTCTTT.

This clone showed up just a few times. V gene TRBV15 combines with J gene TRBJ2-2; unclear D gene. Trimming took off 1 base at V and 6 bases at J, with 6 bases between the two ends. Germline V lookup: CDR1 LNHNV, CDR2 YYDKDF (reference sequence). The CDR3 consists of 13 residues. The DNA for the CDR3 is TGTGCCACCAGCAGAGGGTTGGCCGGGGAGCTGTTTTTT. Amino acids: CATSRGLAGELFF.

The rearrangement uses TRBV6-2 or TRBV6-3 and TRBJ1-2; no clear D. Germline CDR1 MNHEY, CDR2 SVGEGT. The V end was cut by 1 base, the J end by 2 bases, with 17 bases between. The CDR3 contains 17 residues. DNA of the CDR3: TGTGCCAGCAGTTACTGGCTACGGACGACCTTAAACTATGGCTACACCTTC. The encoded protein is CASSYWLRTTLNYGYTF.

The chain has TRBV28 and TRBJ2-6; weak D call: TRBD1 (5 bases). The germline V gene encodes CDR1 MDHEN and CDR2 SYDVKM. Trimming cost V 0 bases and J 0 bases, with 15 bases left between them. The CDR3 is 19 residues long. The CDR3 region is CASSLWSRATHSGANVLTF. The DNA of the CDR3 is TGTGCCAGCAGTTTATGGTCCAGGGCCACTCACTCTGGGGCCAACGTCCTGACTTTC.

V and J are TRBV4-3 and TRBJ2-7; a possible D gene is TRBD2 (5 bases). Trimming took 1 base from V and 3 from J, leaving 13 bases between them. Germline CDR1 LGHNA, CDR2 YSLEER. CDR3 length: 15 residues. CDR3 sequence reads: CASSQGLVRDYEQYF. The DNA for the CDR3 is TGCGCCAGCAGCCAAGGACTGGTCCGGGACTACGAGCAGTACTTC.

The chain has TRBV14 and TRBJ2-2; D is unresolved. The CDR3 length is 14 residues. Germline lookup yields CDR1 SGHDN and CDR2 FVKESK. V was pared by 2 bases and J by 1 base, with 5 bases between. CDR3 coding DNA: TGTGCCAGCAGCCAAAGTAGGAACACCGGGGAGCTGTTTTTT. Protein: CASSQSRNTGELFF.

The chain recombines TRBV2 with TRBJ2-2; no clear D gene. V lost 2 bases, J lost 4 bases, and 14 bases lay in between. In germline, CDR1 is SNHLY, CDR2 FYNNEI. CDR3 length equals 16 residues. The CDR3 reads CASSELGGSRTGELFF. The CDR3 DNA is TGTGCCAGCAGTGAACTAGGCGGCAGTCGCACCGGGGAGCTGTTTTTT.

The chain combines TRBV25-1 with TRBJ2-1; 10 positions match TRBD2. Trimming at V came to 2 bases and at J to 3 bases, leaving 7 bases not matched to a gene. Germline V CDR1 and CDR2: MGHDK, SYGVNS. The CDR3 has 17 residues. Here the CDR3 DNA reads TGTGCCAGCAGTGAACCCGGACTAGCGGATCTCTACAATGAGCAGTTCTTC. It yields the protein CASSEPGLADLYNEQFF.

The V gene is TRBV30, the J gene TRBJ2-5; D perhaps matches TRBD1 (6 bases). CDR3 length equals 13 residues. V was trimmed by 7 bases and J by 5 bases, leaving 17 bases between them. Germline CDR1 is GTSNPN and CDR2 is SVGIG (reference sequence). The CDR3 spells CAFERGYGETQYF. The CDR3 nucleotides are TGTGCCTTCGAAAGGGGGTATGGGGAGACCCAGTACTTC.

This clone was detected once. The V and J genes are TRBV7-9 and TRBJ2-3, with D uncertain. The CDR3 length is 15 residues. With 6 bases removed from V and 8 bases from J, the gap between germline ends came to 21 bases. Per the germline V gene, CDR1 is SEHNR and CDR2 is FQNEAQ (reference sequence). The CDR3 region is CASSLKDAVITTQYF. CDR3 DNA: TGTGCCAGCAGTCTTAAAGACGCAGTGATAACTACGCAGTATTTT.

The chain has TRBV5-1 and TRBJ2-5; possibly TRBD2 for D (5 bases). Trimming pared 0 bases from V and 4 bases from J, leaving 10 bases between. Per germline, CDR1 SGHRS and CDR2 YFSETQ. This CDR3 is 14 amino acids long. In DNA form, the CDR3 reads TGCGCCAGCAGCTTGGGTTACGGAGGAGAGACCCAGTACTTC. This encodes CASSLGYGGETQYF.

The chain combines TRBV15 with TRBJ1-2; TRBD1 might be the D (5 bases). From germline, CDR1 is LNHNV and CDR2 YYDKDF (reference sequence). The CDR3 has 13 residues. Between the trimmed V and J ends, which lost 6 bases and 6 bases, there was a span of 14 bases. The CDR3 loop reads CATRPDSPDGYTF. DNA of the CDR3: TGTGCCACCAGACCAGACAGCCCTGATGGCTACACCTTC.

The chain has TRBV4-1 and TRBJ1-4; perhaps TRBD1 as D (5 bases). Germline loops: CDR1 MGHRA, CDR2 YSYEKL. V shed 3 bases and J shed 1 base, with 15 bases lying between them. The CDR3 contains 17 residues. This CDR3 is CASSQAKGGVTNEKLFF. Here the CDR3 DNA reads TGCGCCAGCAGCCAGGCGAAGGGAGGGGTAACTAATGAAAAACTGTTTTTT.

The V gene is TRBV7-2, the J gene TRBJ2-3; D call uncertain. The CDR3 consists of 14 residues. From germline, CDR1 is SGHTA and CDR2 FQGNSA. Trimming pared 5 bases from V and 0 bases from J, leaving 9 bases between. The CDR3 bases are TGTGCCAGCAGCCCTATCTCTAGCACAGATACGCAGTATTTT. Its protein is CASSPISSTDTQYF.

The table lists this clone with a count of one. The rearrangement joins TRBV9 to TRBJ2-2; D is undetermined. V was trimmed by 4 bases and J by 6 bases, leaving 10 bases between them. CDR1 SGDLS and CDR2 YYNGEE come from the germline V gene. This CDR3 region has 13 residues. CDR3 sequence reads: CASSQHGSGELFF. CDR3 DNA sequence: TGTGCCAGCAGCCAGCATGGGTCCGGGGAGCTGTTTTTT.

This clone was picked up one time. The chain carries TRBV11-3 and TRBJ2-3; D may correspond to TRBD1 or TRBD2 (5 bases each). Trimming took off 5 bases at V and 4 bases at J, with 10 bases between the two ends. From germline, CDR1 is SGHNT and CDR2 YENEEA. The CDR3 is 13 amino acids. CDR3 sequence: CASSEGTPDTQYF. The DNA of the CDR3 is TGTGCCAGCAGCGAAGGGACCCCAGATACGCAGTATTTT.

This clone was recorded only once. The V gene is TRBV30, the J gene TRBJ2-4; TRBD1 is a possible D gene (5 bases). The V gene's germline CDR1 is GTSNPN and CDR2 SVGIG (reference sequence). CDR3 length: 14 amino acids. Trimming cost V 3 bases and J 0 bases, with 9 bases left between them. CDR3 nucleotides: TGTGCCTGGAGGGACACTAAAGCCAAAAACATTCAGTACTTC. Translated, it gives CAWRDTKAKNIQYF.

The CDR3 region is CAIAGEIGYTF. For the CDR3, the DNA is TGTGCCATCGCAGGGGAAATTGGCTACACCTTC. This rearrangement joins TRBV6-5 to TRBJ1-2; TRBD1 might be the D (6 bases). Germline CDR1 and CDR2: MNHEY and SVGAGI. This CDR3 is built from 11 residues. Trimming left V 10 bases short and J 7 bases short, with 13 bases between.

The rearrangement uses TRBV19 and TRBJ2-7; the D gene is possibly TRBD2 (6 bases). This CDR3 is built from 12 residues. The germline V gene encodes CDR1 LNHDA and CDR2 SQIVND (reference sequence). V was trimmed by 6 bases and J by 7 bases, leaving 13 bases between them. The CDR3 spells CASSWIGGEQYF. The CDR3 DNA sequence: TGTGCCAGTAGCTGGATTGGGGGGGAGCAGTACTTC.

This chain links TRBV10-3 with TRBJ2-3; 7 positions agree with TRBD2. The CDR3 spans 15 residues. The trim removed 2 bases at V and 2 bases at J, leaving 4 bases unmatched. Germline V gene sequence: CDR1 ENHRY, CDR2 SYGVKD. The CDR3 region has the DNA TGTGCCATCAGTGAGGGGGGGGTACACACAGATACGCAGTATTTT. Translation gives CAISEGGVHTDTQYF.

This rearrangement joins TRBV20-1 to TRBJ1-1; D is unresolved. There are 12 residues in the CDR3. With 3 bases removed from V and 4 bases from J, the gap between germline ends came to 9 bases. Germline-derived CDR1 and CDR2 are DFQATT and SNEGSKA (reference sequence). CDR3 residues: CSASFLPTEAFF. In nucleotides, the CDR3 is TGCAGTGCTAGTTTCCTACCCACTGAAGCTTTCTTT.